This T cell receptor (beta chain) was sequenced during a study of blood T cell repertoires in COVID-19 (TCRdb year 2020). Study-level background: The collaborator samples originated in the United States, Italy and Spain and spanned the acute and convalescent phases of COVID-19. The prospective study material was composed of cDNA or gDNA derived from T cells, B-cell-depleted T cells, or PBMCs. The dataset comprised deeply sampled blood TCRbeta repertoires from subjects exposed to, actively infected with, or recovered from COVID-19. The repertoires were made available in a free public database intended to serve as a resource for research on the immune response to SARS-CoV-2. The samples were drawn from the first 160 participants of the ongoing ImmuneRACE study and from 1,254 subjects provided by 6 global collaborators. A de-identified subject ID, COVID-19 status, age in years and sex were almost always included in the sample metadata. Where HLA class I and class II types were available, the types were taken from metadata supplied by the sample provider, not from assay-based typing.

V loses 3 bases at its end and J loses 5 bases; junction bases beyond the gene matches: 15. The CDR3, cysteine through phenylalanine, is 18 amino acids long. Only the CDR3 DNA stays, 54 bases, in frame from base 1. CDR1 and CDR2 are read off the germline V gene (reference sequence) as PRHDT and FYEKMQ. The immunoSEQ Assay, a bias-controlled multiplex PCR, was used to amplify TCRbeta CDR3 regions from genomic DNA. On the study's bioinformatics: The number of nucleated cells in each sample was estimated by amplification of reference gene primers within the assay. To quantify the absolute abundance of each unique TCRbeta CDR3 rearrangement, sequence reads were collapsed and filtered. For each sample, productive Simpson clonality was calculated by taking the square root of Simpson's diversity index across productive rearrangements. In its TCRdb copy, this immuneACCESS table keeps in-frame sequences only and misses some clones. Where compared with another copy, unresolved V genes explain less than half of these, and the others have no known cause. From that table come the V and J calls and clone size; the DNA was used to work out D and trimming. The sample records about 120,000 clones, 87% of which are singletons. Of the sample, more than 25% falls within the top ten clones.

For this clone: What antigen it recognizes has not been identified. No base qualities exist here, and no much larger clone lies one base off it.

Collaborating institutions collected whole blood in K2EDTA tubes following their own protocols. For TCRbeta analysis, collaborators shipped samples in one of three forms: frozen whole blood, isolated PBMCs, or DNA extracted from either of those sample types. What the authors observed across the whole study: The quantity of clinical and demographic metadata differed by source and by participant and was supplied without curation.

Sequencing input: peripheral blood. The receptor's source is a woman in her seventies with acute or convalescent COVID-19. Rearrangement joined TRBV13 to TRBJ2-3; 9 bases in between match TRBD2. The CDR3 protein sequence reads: CASSFPLAGPIGGDTQYF. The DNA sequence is TGTGCCAGCAGCTTCCCGCTAGCGGGGCCAATCGGAGGAGATACGCAGTATTTT.